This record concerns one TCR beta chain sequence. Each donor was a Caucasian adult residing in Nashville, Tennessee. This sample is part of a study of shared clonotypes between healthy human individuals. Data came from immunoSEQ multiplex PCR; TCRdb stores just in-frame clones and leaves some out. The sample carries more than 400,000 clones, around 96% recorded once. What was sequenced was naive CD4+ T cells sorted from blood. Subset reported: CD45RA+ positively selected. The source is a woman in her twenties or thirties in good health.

This chain's CDR3 is CASSQEGRDRIVQETQYF. The CDR3 DNA sequence: TGTGCCAGCAGCCAAGAGGGGCGGGACAGAATAGTTCAAGAGACCCAGTACTTC. This chain joins TRBV14 and TRBJ2-5; possible D gene TRBD1, 7 bases. Germline V CDR1 and CDR2: SGHDN, FVKESK. The ends were cut back, 0 bases at V and 2 bases at J, with 19 bases in the middle. The CDR3 contains 18 residues.